This T cell receptor (beta chain) was identified during a study of early T cells in non-severe SARS-CoV-2 infection. Study at large: Bulk RNA taken from unsorted whole blood was sequenced, leaving chains unpaired. Findings and caveats of the study: CD4 and private specificities were missed by VDJdb matching, which favored anti-spike CD8 responses.

This clonotype was observed a few times. Its antigen remains unidentified. Researchers attached unique molecular identifiers to individual cDNA molecules. TCRdb independently ran MiXCR on the 5' RACE reads; one entry per CDR3 protein. Of around 27,000 distinct CDR3 sequences detected, 6% to 7% appear once; the ten largest clones hold about 40%. There are 14 residues in the CDR3. Germline CDR1 SEHNR, CDR2 FQNEAQ (reference sequence). Trimming pared 5 bases from V and 4 bases from J, leaving 14 bases between. The sample was whole blood. The gene calls are TRBV7-9 and TRBJ1-1; perhaps TRBD1 as D (6 bases). This TCR derives from an adult who was a healthcare worker with PCR-confirmed SARS-CoV-2 infection or an uninfected control (not recorded which). CDR3 in amino acids: CASSPSGTSTEAFF. In DNA, the CDR3 is TGTGCCAGCAGCCCGAGCGGGACATCCACTGAAGCTTTCTTT.